A single sample is the source of the 21 T cell receptor beta chains below, sequenced in a study of cytomegalovirus exposure and HLA in healthy donors. Primers for the PCR totalled 60 Vbeta and 13 Jbeta. Sequencing was performed with immunoSEQ multiplex PCR; in TCRdb, only in-frame clones are kept and a portion is missing. Of 150,000 to 200,000 clones listed, roughly 75% are singletons. Specimen: PBMCs. The receptors shown here come from a woman between 40 and 55 years old in good health and CMV-seropositive.

The table lists this clone with a few counts. The chain uses TRBV29-1 and TRBJ2-7; 8 bases agree with TRBD1. CDR3 length: 13 residues. Germline loops: CDR1 SQVTM, CDR2 ANQGSEA. Trimming took 5 bases from V and 6 from J; bases not matched to a gene: 9. CDR3 nucleotide sequence: TGCAGCGTTCAACTCCAGGGGGCCGGCGAGCAGTACTTC. Translated: CSVQLQGAGEQYF.

This clone has a handful of counts. The genes are TRBV2 and TRBJ2-7; D is possibly TRBD1 (6 bases). V was cut by 1 base and J by 2 bases, with 15 bases left in between. Looked up from germline, CDR1 is SNHLY and CDR2 is FYNNEI. This CDR3 comprises 16 residues. The CDR3 spells CASSEGGGPYPYEQYF. The CDR3 coding sequence is TGTGCCAGCAGTGAAGGTGGGGGCCCATACCCCTACGAGCAGTACTTC.

The chain combines TRBV19 with TRBJ2-1, with D hard to call. Per germline, CDR1 LNHDA and CDR2 SQIVND (reference sequence). The V end was cut by 1 base, the J end by 9 bases, with 13 bases between. This CDR3 contains 14 residues. CDR3 region: CASSIGVHGSEQFF. CDR3 coding DNA: TGTGCCAGTAGTATAGGTGTCCATGGCAGTGAGCAGTTCTTC.

This clone came up a few times. The rearrangement joins TRBV7-9 to TRBJ2-7, with 7 nucleotides matching TRBD2. The germline gives CDR1 SEHNR, CDR2 FQNEAQ (reference sequence). J lost 1 base, V lost 5 bases, and 11 bases had no gene match. This CDR3 spans 16 amino acids. This CDR3 is CASSPKEGGSSYEQYF. CDR3 in DNA: TGTGCCAGCAGCCCTAAAGAAGGCGGGAGTTCCTACGAGCAGTACTTC. Full variable domain (remainder filled in from reference TRBV7-9 and TRBJ2-7): DTGVSQNPRHKITKRGQNVTFRCDPISEHNRLYWYRQTLGQGPEFLTYFQNEAQLEKSRLLSDRFSAERPKGSFSTLEIQRTEQGDSAMYLCASSPKEGGSSYEQYFGPGTRLTVT.

The rearrangement joins TRBV9 to TRBJ2-5, with a weak D call TRBD1 (6 bases). Germline-derived CDR1 and CDR2 are SGDLS and YYNGEE. The CDR3 covers 15 residues. Trimming took 3 bases from V and 1 from J, leaving 13 bases between them. CDR3 residues: CASSATGSAQETQYF. CDR3 DNA sequence: TGTGCCAGCAGCGCCACAGGGTCGGCCCAAGAGACCCAGTACTTC.

In its sample, this clone was seen a few times. V usage is TRBV29-1 and J usage is TRBJ1-2; possibly TRBD1 for D (6 bases). There are 13 residues in the CDR3. Germline V CDR1 and CDR2: SQVTM, ANQGSEA. V shed 6 bases and J shed 0 bases, with 11 bases lying between them. The CDR3 is CSVLSGANYGYTF. The CDR3 bases are TGCAGCGTGCTTTCAGGGGCTAACTATGGCTACACCTTC.

The J gene is TRBJ2-6, the V gene TRBV5-1; the D gene is possibly TRBD1 (6 bases). CDR3 length: 17 residues. Trimming removed 6 bases from V and 0 bases from J, with 16 bases in between. Germline V gene sequence: CDR1 SGHRS, CDR2 YFSETQ. In DNA, the CDR3 is TGCGCCAGCACCCCGCAGGGGTACGACTCTGGGGCCAACGTCCTGACTTTC. Translated, it gives CASTPQGYDSGANVLTF.

In regard to this clone: A far larger clone is only one base removed, so a read error is likely. The J gene is TRBJ2-7, the V gene TRBV28; D unresolved. Germline loops: CDR1 MDHEN, CDR2 SYDVKM. The CDR3 is 12 residues long. The CDR3 coding sequence is TGTGCCAGCAGCCCTATCTCCAACGATCAGTACTTC. Translation: CASSPISNDQYF.

This clone was seen only once. The J gene is TRBJ1-3, the V gene TRBV14; D gene ambiguous. The V gene lost 4 bases and the J gene lost 4 bases, with 20 bases spanning the gap. Germline CDR1 SGHDN, CDR2 FVKESK. The CDR3 extends over 17 amino acids. This CDR3 reads CASSLRAGGPPGNTIYF. The DNA of the CDR3 is TGTGCCAGCAGCCTAAGAGCAGGAGGCCCACCCGGAAACACCATATATTTT. Complete variable domain (other parts from reference TRBV14 and TRBJ1-3): EAGVTQFPSHSVIEKGQTVTLRCDPISGHDNLYWYRRVMGKEIKFLLHFVKESKQDESGMPNNRFLAERTGGTYSTLKVQPAELEDSGVYFCASSLRAGGPPGNTIYFGEGSWLTVV.

V usage is TRBV6-6 and J usage is TRBJ1-6; D is undetermined. V was trimmed by 8 bases and J by 2 bases, leaving 7 bases between them. Germline loops: CDR1 MNHNY, CDR2 SVGAGI (reference sequence). This CDR3 is built from 13 residues. CDR3 nucleotides: TGTGCCAGCGGGGAGACCTATAATTCACCCCTCCACTTT. Residues: CASGETYNSPLHF.

The chain combines TRBV14 with TRBJ2-5; D not resolved. The CDR3 sequence is 15 residues long. V was shortened by 3 bases and J by 5 bases, with 16 bases between the two germline ends. Germline V gene lookup returns CDR1 SGHDN and CDR2 FVKESK. CDR3 amino acids: CASSHPVELDETQYF. The CDR3 bases are TGTGCCAGCAGCCACCCCGTGGAGCTGGATGAGACCCAGTACTTC.

This clone was seen once. This chain uses TRBV27 with TRBJ2-7; 8 bases map to TRBD2. Germline-derived CDR1 and CDR2 are MNHEY and SMNVEV (reference sequence). Losses at the gene ends were 6 bases for V and 1 base for J; bases not matched to a gene: 5. The CDR3 spans 14 residues. The CDR3: CASSTGTSSYEQYF. For the CDR3, the DNA is TGTGCCAGCAGCACCGGGACTAGTTCCTACGAGCAGTACTTC.

Here the CDR3 reads CASIRDTEQFF. Written as DNA, the CDR3 is TGTGCCAGCATTCGAGACACTGAGCAGTTCTTC. The chain links TRBV7-9 to TRBJ2-1; D is uncertain. V dropped 7 bases and J dropped 9 bases, with 10 bases sitting between them. Germline V gene sequence: CDR1 SEHNR, CDR2 FQNEAQ (reference sequence). The CDR3 contains 11 residues.

V gene TRBV28 combines with J gene TRBJ2-1; 7 bases line up with TRBD2. Unmatched junction bases numbered 6, after V lost 2 bases and J lost 5 bases. Looked up from germline, CDR1 is MDHEN and CDR2 is SYDVKM. The CDR3 has 15 amino acids. CDR3 region: CASSLPGGRNNEQFF. CDR3 nucleotides: TGTGCCAGCAGTTTACCGGGAGGTCGGAACAATGAGCAGTTCTTC.

The chain is built from TRBV27 and TRBJ2-2; 9 bases fit TRBD2. Trimming took 2 bases from V and 1 from J; bases not matched to a gene: 2. Germline assignment: CDR1 MNHEY and CDR2 SMNVEV (reference sequence). This CDR3 has 16 amino acids. The chain's CDR3 is CASSLGGRGNTGELFF. CDR3 bases: TGTGCCAGCAGTTTAGGCGGGAGGGGGAACACCGGGGAGCTGTTTTTT.

CDR3 amino acids: CASSMSSRTLNTEAFF. CDR3 bases: TGTGCCAGCAGTATGTCTTCCCGAACTTTGAACACTGAAGCTTTCTTT. The rearrangement links TRBV9 to TRBJ1-1; no firm D call. V was clipped by 5 bases and J by 0 bases, with 17 bases between them. Germline V gene sequence: CDR1 SGDLS, CDR2 YYNGEE. The CDR3 extends over 16 amino acids.

The rearrangement links TRBV6-4 to TRBJ1-1, with D possibly TRBD1 on 5 matching bases. The germline V and J ends were trimmed by 5 bases and 3 bases, with 10 bases remaining between them. Germline V gene sequence: CDR1 MRHNA, CDR2 SNTAGT. The CDR3 runs to 13 residues. The CDR3 sequence: CASSRDRYTEAFF. The CDR3 coding sequence is TGTGCCAGCAGTCGAGACAGATACACTGAAGCTTTCTTT.

The chain links TRBV7-8 to TRBJ2-1, with TRBD1 matching over 7 bases. V gave up 6 bases and J gave up 0 bases; unmatched junction bases: 5. Germline V gene data show CDR1 as SGHVS and CDR2 as FQNEAQ. This CDR3 comprises 15 residues. CDR3 residues: CASSSRDSSYNEQFF. The CDR3 DNA is TGTGCCAGCAGTTCTCGGGACAGCTCCTACAATGAGCAGTTCTTC. The variable domain in full, with the rest retrieved from reference TRBV7-8 and TRBJ2-1, is GAGVSQSPRYKVAKRGQDVALRCDPISGHVSLFWYQQALGQGPEFLTYFQNEAQLDKSGLPSDRFFAERPEGSVSTLKIQRTQQEDSAVYLCASSSRDSSYNEQFFGPGTRLTVL.

V gene TRBV4-3 combines with J gene TRBJ1-2; TRBD1 matches at 12 bases. J gave up 8 bases and V 0 bases, and 4 bases lay outside the gene matches. The CDR3 has 15 residues. Germline CDR1 and CDR2: LGHNA and YSLEER. The CDR3 reads CASSQDGTGGYGYTF. Written as DNA, the CDR3 is TGCGCCAGCAGCCAAGACGGGACAGGGGGCTACGGCTACACCTTC.

This clone was picked up a small number of times. The chain carries TRBV11-2 and TRBJ2-1; D is perhaps TRBD1 (5 bases). CDR3 length: 15 residues. Trimming took off 3 bases at V and 2 bases at J, with 11 bases between the two ends. The germline CDR1 and CDR2 sequences are SGHAT and FQNNGV. CDR3 coding DNA: TGTGCCAGCAGCTTTGGGGCGGAAACCTACAATGAGCAGTTCTTC. It is translated as CASSFGAETYNEQFF.

The V call is TRBV6-6, the J call TRBJ2-7; perhaps TRBD1 as D (6 bases). This CDR3 has 14 amino acids. The V end was cut by 7 bases, the J end by 1 base, with 14 bases between. Germline values: CDR1 MNHNY, CDR2 SVGAGI (reference sequence). CDR3 residues: CASTLGQRSYEQYF. The CDR3 DNA sequence: TGTGCCAGCACTCTGGGACAACGATCCTACGAGCAGTACTTC.